There are many counts of the clone carrying this T cell receptor (beta chain). The antigen is unknown. This sample is part of a study of T cell repertoires in cytomegalovirus infection. Study information: CMV epitopes that were recently identified and HLA-C-restricted were used alongside well-studied HLA-B-restricted ones. Whole-study results and caveats: HLA-C-restricted CMV clonotypes gave the most frequent clonotype in two of eight donors.

TCRdb itself ran the reads through MiXCR, one entry per CDR3 protein. The repertoire has tens of thousands of distinct CDR3 sequences, about 30% of them found once; the top ten carry 59%. Germline CDR1 SGHAT, CDR2 FQNNGV. This CDR3 contains 13 residues. V was shortened by 4 bases and J by 0 bases, with 6 bases between the two germline ends. The TCR comes from a human donor in good health (CMV status not recorded). Some clones in this sample may be carry-over from other donors' samples. The sample in question was CD8+ T cells from cultured PBMCs, obtained from culture after CMV antigen stimulation. This chain links TRBV11-2 with TRBJ2-5; D unresolved. Here the CDR3 reads CASSSKNQETQYF. Written as DNA, the CDR3 is TGTGCCAGCAGCTCAAAAAACCAAGAGACCCAGTACTTC.